This is a list of T cell receptor beta chains from one sample in a study of shared clonotypes between healthy human individuals. Sequencing used immunoSEQ multiplex PCR; TCRdb keeps in-frame clones, though not all of them. Of roughly 660,000 clones listed, 80% to 95% are singletons. The sequenced sample consisted of memory CD8+ T cells from PBMCs. The receptors come from a man younger than 30 in good health. Some clones in this sample may be carry-over from other donors' samples. The CDR3 runs from the conserved cysteine through the conserved F or W. D genes are given only for firm matches. A clone size is listed for some rows: how often the clone was seen (once, few, many), or a class if it is expanded.

D	size	V	J	CDR3	DNA
TRBD2	NA	TRBV28	TRBJ2-2	CASKVGRGGYKAGELFF	TGTGCCAGCAAAGTAGGGAGGGGTGGATATAAAGCCGGGGAGCTGTTTTTT
NA	NA	TRBV6-6	TRBJ1-1	CASTYGGQVNTEAFF	TGTGCCAGCACCTACGGGGGGCAGGTGAACACTGAAGCTTTCTTT
NA	NA	TRBV7-9	TRBJ1-2	CASSLGGRHYGYTF	TGTGCCAGCAGCTTAGGTGGACGGCACTATGGCTACACCTTC
NA	NA	TRBV6-6	TRBJ1-1	CASSYGRETEAFF	TGTGCCAGCAGTTACGGCAGGGAGACTGAAGCTTTCTTT
TRBD2	NA	TRBV7-3	TRBJ2-5	CASSPGLAGVETQYF	TGTGCCAGCAGCCCCGGACTAGCGGGAGTGGAGACCCAGTACTTC
NA	few	TRBV11-2	TRBJ2-7	CASSLDLAYEQYF	TGTGCCAGCAGCTTAGATCTAGCGTACGAGCAGTACTTC
NA	NA	TRBV7-6	TRBJ1-1	CASSPGNAGTEAFF	TGTGCCAGCAGCCCAGGGAACGCCGGCACTGAAGCTTTCTTT
NA	NA	TRBV28	TRBJ1-1	CASSPPGGVTEAFF	TGTGCCAGCAGTCCCCCCGGCGGGGTGACTGAAGCTTTCTTT
NA	NA	TRBV29-1	TRBJ2-1	CSVPGGLREQFF	TGCAGCGTCCCCGGCGGGCTTCGGGAGCAGTTCTTC
NA	NA	TRBV11-2	TRBJ2-7	CASRGDPHEQYF	TGTGCCAGCAGAGGGGACCCCCACGAGCAGTACTTC
TRBD1	NA	TRBV28	TRBJ1-1	CASSRRTGAEAFF	TGTGCCAGCAGTCGAAGGACAGGGGCTGAAGCTTTCTTT
NA	NA	TRBV6-1	TRBJ2-5	CASSDAILQETQYF	TGTGCCAGCAGTGACGCCATTCTTCAAGAGACCCAGTACTTC
TRBD1	NA	TRBV4-2	TRBJ1-4	CASSQEQGAGEKLFF	TGTGCCAGCAGCCAAGAACAGGGGGCAGGAGAAAAACTGTTTTTT